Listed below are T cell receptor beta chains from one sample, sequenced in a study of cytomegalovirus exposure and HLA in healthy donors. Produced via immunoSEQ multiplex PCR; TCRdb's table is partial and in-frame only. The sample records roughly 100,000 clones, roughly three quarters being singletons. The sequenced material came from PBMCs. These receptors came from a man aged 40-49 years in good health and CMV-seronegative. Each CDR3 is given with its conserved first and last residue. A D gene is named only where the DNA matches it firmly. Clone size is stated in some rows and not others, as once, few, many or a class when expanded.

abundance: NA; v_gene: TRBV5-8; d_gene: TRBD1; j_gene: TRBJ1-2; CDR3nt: TGTGCCAGCAGCTTGATTGCAGGGGGAGGCTATGGCTACACCTTC; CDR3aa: CASSLIAGGGYGYTF
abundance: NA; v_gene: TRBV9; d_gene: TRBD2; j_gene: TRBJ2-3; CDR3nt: TGTGCCAGCAGCGTAGAGGCTGTAGCGGGGGGGCGTGTTACGCAGTATTTT; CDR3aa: CASSVEAVAGGRVTQYF
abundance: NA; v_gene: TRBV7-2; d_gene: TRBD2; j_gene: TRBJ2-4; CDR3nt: TGTGCCAGCAGCCGCCGGGCTAGCGGGGGTGATCTAGCCAAAAACATTCAGTACTTC; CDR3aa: CASSRRASGGDLAKNIQYF
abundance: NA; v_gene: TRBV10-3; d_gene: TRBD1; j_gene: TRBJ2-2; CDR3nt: TGTGCCATCAGTTACAGGGGGACCGGGGAGCTGTTTTTT; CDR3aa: CAISYRGTGELFF
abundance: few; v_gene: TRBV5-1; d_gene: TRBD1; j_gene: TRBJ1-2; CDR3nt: TGCGCCACCTCGGGACAGGGGAACTATGGCTACACCTTC; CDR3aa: CATSGQGNYGYTF
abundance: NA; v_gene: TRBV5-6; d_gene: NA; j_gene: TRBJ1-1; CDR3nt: TGTGCCAGCAGCTTACCGGGGTTTGAAGCTTTCTTT; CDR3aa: CASSLPGFEAFF
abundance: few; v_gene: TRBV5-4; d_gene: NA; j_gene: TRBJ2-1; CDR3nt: TGTGCCAGCAGCCCCGAGAGCTCCTACAATGAGCAGTTCTTC; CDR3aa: CASSPESSYNEQFF
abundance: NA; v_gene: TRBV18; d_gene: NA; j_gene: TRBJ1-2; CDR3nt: TGTGCCAGCTCACCACAAACGGACTATGGCTACACCTTC; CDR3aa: CASSPQTDYGYTF
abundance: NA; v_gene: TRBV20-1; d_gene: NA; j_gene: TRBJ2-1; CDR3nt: TGCAGTGCTCCGGACAGCAATGAGCAGTTCTTC; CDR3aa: CSAPDSNEQFF
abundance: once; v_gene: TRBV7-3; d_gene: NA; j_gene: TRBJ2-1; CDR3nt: TGTGCCAGCAGCCCCTCCGGGAAACCGTACAATGAGCAGTTCTTC; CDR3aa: CASSPSGKPYNEQFF
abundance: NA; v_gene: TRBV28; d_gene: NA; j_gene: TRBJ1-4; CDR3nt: TGTGCCAGCAGCCTGGGGGGGATCGGTATGAGTGAAAAACTGTTTTTT; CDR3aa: CASSLGGIGMSEKLFF
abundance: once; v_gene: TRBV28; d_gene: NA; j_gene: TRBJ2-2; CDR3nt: TGTGCCAGCAGTTCCACTCTTCGCACCGGGGAGCTGTTTTTT; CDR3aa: CASSSTLRTGELFF
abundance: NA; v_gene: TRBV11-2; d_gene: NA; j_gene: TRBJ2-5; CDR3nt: TGTGCCAGCAGCTCTAGATCCGCAGGGGAGTACTTC; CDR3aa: CASSSRSAGEYF
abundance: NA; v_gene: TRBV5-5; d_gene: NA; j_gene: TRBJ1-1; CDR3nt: TGTGCCAGCAGCTTGGGACAGAAGAACACTGAAGCTTTCTTT; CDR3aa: CASSLGQKNTEAFF
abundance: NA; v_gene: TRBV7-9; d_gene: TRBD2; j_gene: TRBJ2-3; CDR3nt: TGTGCCAGCAGCCCTAGGCGGGGGGGCGGGAGCACAGATACGCAGTATTTT; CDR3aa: CASSPRRGGGSTDTQYF
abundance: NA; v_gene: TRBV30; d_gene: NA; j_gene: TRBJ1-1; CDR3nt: TGTGCCTGGAGTGTACTCGACAGAATGAACACTGAAGCTTTCTTT; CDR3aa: CAWSVLDRMNTEAFF
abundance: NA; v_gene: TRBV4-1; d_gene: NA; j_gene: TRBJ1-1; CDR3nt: TGCGCCAGCAGCCAAGAAAACCCGGACAGCCTTGGCCACACTGAAGCTTTCTTT; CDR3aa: CASSQENPDSLGHTEAFF
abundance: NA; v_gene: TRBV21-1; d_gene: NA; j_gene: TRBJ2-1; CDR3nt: TGTGCCAGCAGCAAAGCCGGGACAGGGTATGTCAATGAGCAGTTCTTC; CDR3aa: CASSKAGTGYVNEQFF
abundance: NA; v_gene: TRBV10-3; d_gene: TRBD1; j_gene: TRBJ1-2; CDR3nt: TGTGCCATCAGCGGGACAGGGCTTAACTATGGCTACACCTTC; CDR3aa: CAISGTGLNYGYTF
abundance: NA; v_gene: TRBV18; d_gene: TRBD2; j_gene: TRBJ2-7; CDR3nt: TGTGCCAGCTCACCACCTTACGGGGGGGACGAGCAGTACTTC; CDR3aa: CASSPPYGGDEQYF
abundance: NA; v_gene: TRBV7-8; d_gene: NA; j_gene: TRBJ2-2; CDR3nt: TGTGCCAGCAGCTTAAGGGAGGTTGCGGCGAACACCGGGGAGCTGTTTTTT; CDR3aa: CASSLREVAANTGELFF
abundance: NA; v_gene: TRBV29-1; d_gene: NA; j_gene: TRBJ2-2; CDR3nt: TGCAGCGTTGTTGGGGGGGCGGCCGGGGAGCTGTTTTTT; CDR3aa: CSVVGGAAGELFF
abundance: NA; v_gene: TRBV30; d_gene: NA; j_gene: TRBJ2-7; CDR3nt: TGTGCCTGGAGTAAACAGGCCGTCTACGAGCAGTACTTC; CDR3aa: CAWSKQAVYEQYF
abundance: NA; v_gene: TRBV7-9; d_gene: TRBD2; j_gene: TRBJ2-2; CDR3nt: TGTGCCAGCACCCCCCGGCGACTAGCGGGGAACACCGGGGAGCTGTTTTTT; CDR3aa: CASTPRRLAGNTGELFF
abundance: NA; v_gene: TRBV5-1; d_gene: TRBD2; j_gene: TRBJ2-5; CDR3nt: TGCGCCAGCAGCCACGGACGGGAGGGAGAGACCCAGTACTTC; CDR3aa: CASSHGREGETQYF
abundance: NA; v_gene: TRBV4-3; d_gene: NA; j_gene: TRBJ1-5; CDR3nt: TGCGCCAGCAGCCAAGATTTTGGGGCCGTTCAGCCCCAGCATTTT; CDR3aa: CASSQDFGAVQPQHF
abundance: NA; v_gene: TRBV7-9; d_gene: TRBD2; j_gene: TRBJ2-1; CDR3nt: TGTTCCAGCAGCTTATCCTCTAGCGGCAATGAGCAGTTCTTC; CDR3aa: CSSSLSSSGNEQFF
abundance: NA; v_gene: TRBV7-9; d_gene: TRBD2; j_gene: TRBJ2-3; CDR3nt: TGTTCCAGCAGCCTAGGGAGGGTTACGCAGTATTTT; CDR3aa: CSSSLGRVTQYF
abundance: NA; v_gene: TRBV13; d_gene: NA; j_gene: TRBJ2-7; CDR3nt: TGTGCCAGCAGCTTAGACCGGAGCTCCTACGAGCAGTACTTC; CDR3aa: CASSLDRSSYEQYF